Presented here are 22 T cell receptor beta chains from one specimen sequenced in a study of shared clonotypes between healthy human individuals. This table comes from immunoSEQ multiplex PCR, and its TCRdb copy is limited to in-frame clones, with some not included. There are 2 million to 3 million clones in the sample; under 95% occur only once, and approximately 0.37% lies in the top ten. Sequencing was performed on naive CD4+ T cells from PBMCs. Noted subset: CD45RA+ positively selected. Receptors originate from a young man in good health. Some clones in this sample may be carry-over from other donors' samples.

This rearrangement joins TRBV6-5 to TRBJ1-1; unclear D gene. The germline CDR1 and CDR2 sequences are MNHEY and SVGAGI. Trimming shortened V by 5 bases and J by 4 bases, and 17 bases separated the two germline ends. The CDR3 is 15 residues long. The CDR3 DNA reads TGTGCCAGCAGTCCCCTCGCGGCTCGGGTCACTGAAGCTTTCTTT. It is translated as CASSPLAARVTEAFF.

This chain joins TRBV28 and TRBJ2-7; tentative D call: TRBD1 (6 bases). The CDR3 loop spans 13 amino acids. V was clipped by 7 bases and J by 2 bases, with 12 bases between them. In germline, CDR1 is MDHEN, CDR2 SYDVKM. The CDR3 here is CASTSRQAYEQYF. CDR3 DNA: TGTGCCAGCACCTCGAGACAGGCCTACGAGCAGTACTTC.

V gene TRBV29-1 combines with J gene TRBJ1-2, with D possibly being TRBD1 (5 bases). This CDR3 has 11 amino acids. Germline CDR1 SQVTM, CDR2 ANQGSEA. CDR3 residues: CITGFSYGYTF. Here the CDR3 DNA reads TGCATTACAGGATTTTCCTATGGCTACACCTTC.

The V and J genes are TRBV19 and TRBJ2-1; 9 bases line up with TRBD2. Germline-derived CDR1 and CDR2 are LNHDA and SQIVND (reference sequence). There are 16 residues in the CDR3. Trimming removed 5 bases from V and 0 bases from J; junction bases left unmatched: 5. Written as DNA, the CDR3 is TGTGCCAGTAGTTCGCGCGGGAGGGTCTCCTACAATGAGCAGTTCTTC. As protein: CASSSRGRVSYNEQFF.

The rearrangement uses TRBV5-4 and TRBJ2-4; D might be TRBD2 (6 bases). The germline V gene has CDR1 SGHNT and CDR2 YYREEE (reference sequence). The CDR3 sequence is 17 residues long. Trimming took off 0 bases at V and 1 base at J, with 14 bases between the two ends. CDR3 DNA: TGTGCCAGCAGCTTGGGGGGGGAACGAGCGGCCAAAAACATTCAGTACTTC. This sequence encodes CASSLGGERAAKNIQYF. Based on the CDR3 plus reference TRBV5-4 and TRBJ2-4, the full variable domain is ETGVTQSPTHLIKTRGQQVTLRCSSQSGHNTVSWYQQALGQGPQFIFQYYREEENGRGNFPPRFSGLQFPNYSSELNVNALELDDSALYLCASSLGGERAAKNIQYFGAGTRLSVL.

The rearrangement links TRBV6-1 to TRBJ1-2; TRBD1 matches at 7 bases. Germline CDR1 reads MNHNS; CDR2 reads SASEGT. J was trimmed by 3 bases and V by 6 bases; bases with no gene match: 4. This CDR3 spans 13 amino acids. In DNA form, the CDR3 reads TGTGCCAGCAGGAAGGGGGCGGACTATGGCTACACCTTC. Its protein product is CASRKGADYGYTF.

This clone was observed a single time. The sample has other DNA sequences that encode this CDR3 too. The chain links TRBV7-2 to TRBJ1-5; D unclear. V was trimmed by 5 bases and J by 2 bases, leaving 7 bases between them. Germline values: CDR1 SGHTA, CDR2 FQGNSA. The CDR3 totals 13 residues. This CDR3 reads CASSPSRNQPQHF. CDR3 in DNA: TGTGCCAGCAGCCCGTCCCGCAATCAGCCCCAGCATTTT. The full variable domain, completed using reference TRBV7-2 and TRBJ1-5, is GAGVSQSPSNKVTEKGKDVELRCDPISGHTALYWYRQSLGQGLEFLIYFQGNSAPDKSGLPSDRFSAERTGGSVSTLTIQRTQQEDSAVYLCASSPSRNQPQHFGDGTRLSIL.

Turning to this clone: The identical CDR3 is also encoded by other nucleotide sequences in the sample. The CDR3 DNA is TGCGCCAGCAGCTTTTCAGGGACTGGGAACACCGGGGAGCTGTTTTTT. Amino acid sequence: CASSFSGTGNTGELFF. V and J are TRBV5-1 and TRBJ2-2; possibly TRBD2 for D (6 bases). Per the germline V gene, CDR1 is SGHRS and CDR2 is YFSETQ. This CDR3 has 16 residues. Trimming took 2 bases from V and 1 from J, leaving 12 bases between them.

The chain couples TRBV19 to TRBJ2-7; TRBD1 matches 8 bases. This CDR3 has 15 residues. The V segment lost 8 bases and the J segment 0 bases; nucleotides outside the gene matches: 9. Germline CDR1 is LNHDA and CDR2 is SQIVND (reference sequence). The CDR3 here is CASRGQGPNSYEQYF. CDR3 DNA sequence: TGTGCCAGTCGCGGACAGGGTCCAAACTCCTACGAGCAGTACTTC. Together with reference TRBV19 and TRBJ2-7, the CDR3 gives the full variable domain: DGGITQSPKYLFRKEGQNVTLSCEQNLNHDAMYWYRQDPGQGLRLIYYSQIVNDFQKGDIAEGYSVSREKKESFPLTVTSAQKNPTAFYLCASRGQGPNSYEQYFGPGTRLTVT.

The chain recombines TRBV28 with TRBJ2-1; TRBD1 might be the D (6 bases). From germline, CDR1 is MDHEN and CDR2 SYDVKM. The V gene lost 2 bases and the J gene lost 3 bases, with 17 bases spanning the gap. This CDR3 has 17 residues. CDR3 in amino acids: CASSLRFRTENYNEQFF. CDR3 in DNA: TGTGCCAGCAGTTTAAGGTTTAGGACAGAGAACTACAATGAGCAGTTCTTC. The full variable domain, with the rest looked up from reference TRBV28 and TRBJ2-1, is DVKVTQSSRYLVKRTGEKVFLECVQDMDHENMFWYRQDPGLGLRLIYFSYDVKMKEKGDIPEGYSVSREKKERFSLILESASTNQTSMYLCASSLRFRTENYNEQFFGPGTRLTVL.

The V and J genes are TRBV5-1 and TRBJ1-4; 9 nucleotides line up with TRBD1. The CDR3 runs to 14 residues. J lost 8 bases, V lost 3 bases, and 5 bases had no gene match. Germline CDR1 reads SGHRS; CDR2 reads YFSETQ. This chain's CDR3 is CASSSTGGNEKLFF. The CDR3 DNA reads as TGCGCCAGCAGCTCGACAGGGGGTAACGAAAAACTGTTTTTT. Filled out from reference TRBV5-1 and TRBJ1-4, the complete variable domain reads KAGVTQTPRYLIKTRGQQVTLSCSPISGHRSVSWYQQTPGQGLQFLFEYFSETQRNKGNFPGRFSGRQFSNSRSEMNVSTLELGDSALYLCASSSTGGNEKLFFGSGTQLSVL.

This clone was counted only a few times. V gene TRBV4-1 combines with J gene TRBJ1-5; D not certain. Trimming cost V 2 bases and J 2 bases, with 10 bases left between them. The CDR3 runs 15 residues. Germline loops: CDR1 MGHRA, CDR2 YSYEKL. The CDR3, as DNA: TGCGCCAGCAGCCAACCCGGCCGGGGCAATCAGCCCCAGCATTTT. It codes for CASSQPGRGNQPQHF.

This chain joins TRBV29-1 and TRBJ2-5; TRBD1 agrees at 8 bases. The length of the CDR3 is 12 residues. The junction had 4 bases not matched to a gene; V was cut back by 7 bases and J by 3 bases. CDR1 SQVTM and CDR2 ANQGSEA come from the germline V gene. Written as DNA, the CDR3 is TGCAGCGGACAGGGGCCTGAAGAGACCCAGTACTTC. It specifies CSGQGPEETQYF.

The chain employs TRBV7-3 and TRBJ2-2; TRBD2 agrees at 7 bases. This CDR3 contains 16 residues. Per the germline V gene, CDR1 is SGHTA and CDR2 is FQGTGA. After removal of 5 bases from V and 4 bases from J, the junction contained 10 bases not matched to a gene. The CDR3 protein is CASSPLGRASTGELFF. The CDR3 DNA is TGTGCCAGCAGCCCACTGGGGAGGGCCAGCACCGGGGAGCTGTTTTTT.

The genes are TRBV2 and TRBJ2-5; possibly TRBD1 for D (6 bases). Germline loops: CDR1 SNHLY, CDR2 FYNNEI. There are 17 residues in the CDR3. Trimming left V 6 bases short and J 2 bases short, with 22 bases between. The CDR3 DNA reads TGTGCCAGCAGCCACCGGCAAGGGGGTAAACTTCAAGAGACCCAGTACTTC. Translation: CASSHRQGGKLQETQYF. The full variable domain, with the rest looked up from reference TRBV2 and TRBJ2-5, is EPEVTQTPSHQVTQMGQEVILRCVPISNHLYFYWYRQILGQKVEFLVSFYNNEISEKSEIFDDQFSVERPDGSNFTLKIRSTKLEDSAMYFCASSHRQGGKLQETQYFGPGTRLLVL.

The chain combines TRBV7-2 with TRBJ1-3, with 9 bases that match TRBD1. Germline CDR1 reads SGHTA; CDR2 reads FQGNSA. This CDR3 has 16 amino acids. V dropped 4 bases and J dropped 4; count of bases not matched to a gene: 8. The CDR3 here is CASSSHRGPGGNTIYF. CDR3 nucleotide sequence: TGTGCCAGCAGCTCACACAGGGGGCCGGGGGGAAACACCATATATTTT. Full variable domain (outside the CDR3, taken from reference TRBV7-2 and TRBJ1-3): GAGVSQSPSNKVTEKGKDVELRCDPISGHTALYWYRQSLGQGLEFLIYFQGNSAPDKSGLPSDRFSAERTGGSVSTLTIQRTQQEDSAVYLCASSSHRGPGGNTIYFGEGSWLTVV.

The rearrangement uses TRBV7-9 and TRBJ1-3, with D uncertain. The CDR3 runs to 16 residues. V lost 5 bases and J lost 0, with 14 bases in between. The germline V gene encodes CDR1 SEHNR and CDR2 FQNEAQ (reference sequence). The CDR3 region is CASSGGGSFSGNTIYF. The CDR3 DNA follows: TGTGCCAGCAGCGGTGGTGGGAGTTTCTCTGGAAACACCATATATTTT.

This chain uses TRBV13 with TRBJ2-1, with TRBD2 matching over 7 bases. J lost 6 bases, V lost 2 bases, and 7 bases had no gene match. The germline gives CDR1 PRHDT, CDR2 FYEKMQ (reference sequence). The CDR3 covers 15 residues. The CDR3 sequence is CASSLIKGTINEQFF. CDR3 nucleotides: TGTGCCAGCAGCTTAATAAAAGGGACTATCAATGAGCAGTTCTTC.

CDR3 DNA sequence: TGTGCCAGCAGCTTAGATCTCGGGGCCCTTTTGACCTACAATGAGCAGTTCTTC. Encoded protein: CASSLDLGALLTYNEQFF. The chain recombines TRBV11-2 with TRBJ2-1; D possibly matches TRBD1 or TRBD2 (5 bases each). The CDR3 is made up of 18 amino acids. V was trimmed by 0 bases and J by 2 bases, leaving 17 bases between them. Germline V gene lookup returns CDR1 SGHAT and CDR2 FQNNGV. The entire variable domain, with the rest obtained from reference TRBV11-2 and TRBJ2-1, is as follows: EAGVAQSPRYKIIEKRQSVAFWCNPISGHATLYWYQQILGQGPKLLIQFQNNGVVDDSQLPKDRFSAERLKGVDSTLKIQPAKLEDSAVYLCASSLDLGALLTYNEQFFGPGTRLTVL.

V usage is TRBV2 and J usage is TRBJ1-2; weak D call: TRBD1 (5 bases). CDR3 size: 16 residues. The germline V gene has CDR1 SNHLY and CDR2 FYNNEI. The V gene lost 1 base and the J gene lost 7 bases, with 19 bases spanning the gap. The CDR3 is CASSEEIPVAGTGYTF. The CDR3 bases are TGTGCCAGCAGTGAAGAGATTCCGGTCGCAGGGACTGGCTACACCTTC. Supplemented by reference TRBV2 and TRBJ1-2, the full variable domain reads EPEVTQTPSHQVTQMGQEVILRCVPISNHLYFYWYRQILGQKVEFLVSFYNNEISEKSEIFDDQFSVERPDGSNFTLKIRSTKLEDSAMYFCASSEEIPVAGTGYTFGSGTRLTVV.

The V gene is TRBV11-2, the J gene TRBJ2-7; weak D call: TRBD2 (6 bases). Trimming removed 5 bases at V and 2 bases at J, with 22 bases between. The germline CDR1 and CDR2 sequences are SGHAT and FQNNGV. The CDR3 runs to 17 residues. CDR3 nucleotide sequence: TGTGCCAGCAGCCCCATTGGCGGGAAAATTGAGACCTACGAGCAGTACTTC. As protein: CASSPIGGKIETYEQYF.

V and J are TRBV5-4 and TRBJ1-4; D gene ambiguous. The CDR3 is made up of 13 amino acids. V dropped 4 bases and J dropped 0 bases, with 4 bases sitting between them. CDR1 is SGHNT and CDR2 is YYREEE in the germline V gene (reference sequence). The CDR3 sequence is CASSPATNEKLFF. The CDR3 DNA reads TGTGCCAGCAGCCCTGCAACTAATGAAAAACTGTTTTTT.